This TCR beta chain was obtained from a study of blood T cell repertoires in COVID-19. The wider study: Collection of acute and convalescent COVID-19 samples took place in the United States, Italy and Spain. Nucleic acid was either cDNA or gDNA, and it came from T cells, B-cell-depleted T cells, or PBMCs.

In assigning cohorts, the study relied on participant-reported clinical history. CDR3 length: 16 residues. The V gene end was trimmed by 2 bases and the J gene end by 0 bases; junction bases not matched to a gene: 5. Germline loops: CDR1 ENHRY, CDR2 SYGVKD. Profiling relied on immunoSEQ multiplex PCR, and the TCRdb table lists in-frame clones only, not all of them. The sample carries 470,000 or so clones, roughly nine tenths recorded once. The chain couples TRBV10-3 to TRBJ1-2; 8 bases agree with TRBD1. This receptor was taken from a woman aged 18-29 years with acute COVID-19. Sequencing used PBMCs or T cells enriched from blood (not recorded which). The CDR3 sequence: CAISEPYRGANYGYTF. The CDR3 DNA is TGTGCCATCAGTGAGCCCTACAGGGGGGCTAACTATGGCTACACCTTC.